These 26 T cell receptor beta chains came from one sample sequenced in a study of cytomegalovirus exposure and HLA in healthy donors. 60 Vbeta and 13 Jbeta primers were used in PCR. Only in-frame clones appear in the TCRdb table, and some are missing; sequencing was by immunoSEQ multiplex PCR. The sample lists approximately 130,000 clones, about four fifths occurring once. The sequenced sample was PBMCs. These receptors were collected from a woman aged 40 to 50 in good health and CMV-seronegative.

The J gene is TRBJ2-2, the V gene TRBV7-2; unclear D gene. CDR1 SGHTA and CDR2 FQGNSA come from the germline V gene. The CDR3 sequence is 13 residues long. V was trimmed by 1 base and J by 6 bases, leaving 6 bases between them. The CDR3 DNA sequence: TGTGCCAGCAGCTTAGTTAGTGCCGGGGAGCTGTTTTTT. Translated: CASSLVSAGELFF.

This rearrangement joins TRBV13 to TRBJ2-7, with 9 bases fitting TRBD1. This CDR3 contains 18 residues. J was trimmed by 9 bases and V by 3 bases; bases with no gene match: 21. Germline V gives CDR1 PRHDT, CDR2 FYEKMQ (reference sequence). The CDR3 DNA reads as TGTGCCAGCAGCTTGCTGGCGGACAGGGGAACAACAGAAACGAGGCAGTACTTC. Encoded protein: CASSLLADRGTTETRQYF.

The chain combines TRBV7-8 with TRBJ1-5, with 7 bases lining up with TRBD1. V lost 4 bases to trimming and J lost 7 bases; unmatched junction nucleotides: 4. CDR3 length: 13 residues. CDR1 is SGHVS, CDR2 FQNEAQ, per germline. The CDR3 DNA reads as TGTGCCAGCAGCTCCACAGGGGAGCAGCCCCAGCATTTT. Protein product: CASSSTGEQPQHF.

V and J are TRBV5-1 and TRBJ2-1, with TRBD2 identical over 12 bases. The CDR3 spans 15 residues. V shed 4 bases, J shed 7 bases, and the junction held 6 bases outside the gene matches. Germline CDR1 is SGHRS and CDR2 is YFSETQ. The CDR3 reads CASSQTSGGLNEQFF. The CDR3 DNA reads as TGCGCCAGCAGCCAGACTAGCGGGGGACTTAATGAGCAGTTCTTC.

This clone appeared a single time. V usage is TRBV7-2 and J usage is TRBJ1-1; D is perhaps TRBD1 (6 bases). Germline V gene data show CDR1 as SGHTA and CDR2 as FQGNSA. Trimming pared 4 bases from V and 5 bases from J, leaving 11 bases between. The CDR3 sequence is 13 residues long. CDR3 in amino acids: CASSSGTLTEAFF. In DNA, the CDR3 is TGTGCCAGCAGCTCCGGGACACTAACTGAAGCTTTCTTT.

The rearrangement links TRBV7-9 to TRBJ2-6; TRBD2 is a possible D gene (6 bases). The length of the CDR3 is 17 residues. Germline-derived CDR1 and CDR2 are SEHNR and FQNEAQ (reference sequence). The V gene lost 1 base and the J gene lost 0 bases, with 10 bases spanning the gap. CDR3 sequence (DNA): TGTGCCAGCAGCTTAGTTTCGGGAGACTCTGGGGCCAACGTCCTGACTTTC. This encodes CASSLVSGDSGANVLTF.

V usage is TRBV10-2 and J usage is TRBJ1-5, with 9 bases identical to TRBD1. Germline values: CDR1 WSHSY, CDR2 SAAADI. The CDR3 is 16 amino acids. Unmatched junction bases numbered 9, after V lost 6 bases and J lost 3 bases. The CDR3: CASRPPGTGPNQPQHF. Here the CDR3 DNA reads TGCGCCAGCAGACCCCCCGGGACAGGGCCCAATCAGCCCCAGCATTTT.

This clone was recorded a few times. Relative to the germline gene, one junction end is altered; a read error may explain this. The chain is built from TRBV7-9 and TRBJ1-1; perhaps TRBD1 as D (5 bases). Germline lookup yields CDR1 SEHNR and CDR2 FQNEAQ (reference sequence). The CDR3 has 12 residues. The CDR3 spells CSSSLSRDEAFF. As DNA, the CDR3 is TGTTCCAGCAGCTTAAGCAGGGATGAAGCTTTCTTT.

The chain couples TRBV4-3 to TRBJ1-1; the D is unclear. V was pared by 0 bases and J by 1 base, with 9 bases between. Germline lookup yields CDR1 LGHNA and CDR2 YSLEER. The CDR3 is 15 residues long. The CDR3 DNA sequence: TGCGCCAGCAGCCAAGATAAAGGGAGGAACACTGAAGCTTTCTTT. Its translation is CASSQDKGRNTEAFF.

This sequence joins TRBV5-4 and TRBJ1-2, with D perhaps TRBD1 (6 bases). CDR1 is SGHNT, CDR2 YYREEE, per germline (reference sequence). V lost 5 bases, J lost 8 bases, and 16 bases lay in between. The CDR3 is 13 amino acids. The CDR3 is CASRGPGQIGYTF. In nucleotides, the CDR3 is TGTGCCAGCAGAGGGCCGGGACAAATCGGCTACACCTTC. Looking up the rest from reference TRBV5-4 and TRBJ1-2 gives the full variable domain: ETGVTQSPTHLIKTRGQQVTLRCSSQSGHNTVSWYQQALGQGPQFIFQYYREEENGRGNFPPRFSGLQFPNYSSELNVNALELDDSALYLCASRGPGQIGYTFGSGTRLTVV.

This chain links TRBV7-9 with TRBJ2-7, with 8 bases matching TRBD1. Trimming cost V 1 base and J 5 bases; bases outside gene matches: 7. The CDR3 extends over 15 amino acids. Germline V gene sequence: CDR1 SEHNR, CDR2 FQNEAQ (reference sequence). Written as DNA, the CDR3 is TGTGCCAGCAGCTTAGTAGGACAGGGTATCAACGAGCAGTACTTC. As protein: CASSLVGQGINEQYF.

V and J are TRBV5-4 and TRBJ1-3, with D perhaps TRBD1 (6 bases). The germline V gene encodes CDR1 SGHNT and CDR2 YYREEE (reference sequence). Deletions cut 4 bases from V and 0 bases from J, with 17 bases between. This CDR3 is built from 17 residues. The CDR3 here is CASSPSPGGASGNTIYF. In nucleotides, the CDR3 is TGTGCCAGCAGCCCTTCCCCGGGGGGCGCCTCTGGAAACACCATATATTTT.

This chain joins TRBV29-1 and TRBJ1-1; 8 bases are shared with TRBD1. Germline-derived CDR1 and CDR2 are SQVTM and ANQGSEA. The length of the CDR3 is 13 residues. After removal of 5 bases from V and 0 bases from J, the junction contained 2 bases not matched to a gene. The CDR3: CSVTGQVNTEAFF. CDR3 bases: TGCAGCGTTACGGGACAGGTGAACACTGAAGCTTTCTTT.

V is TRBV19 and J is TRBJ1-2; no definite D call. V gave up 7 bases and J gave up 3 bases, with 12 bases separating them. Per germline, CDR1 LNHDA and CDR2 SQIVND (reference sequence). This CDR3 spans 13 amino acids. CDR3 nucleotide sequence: TGTGCCAGTACGCAACTCGGGGACTATGGCTACACCTTC. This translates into CASTQLGDYGYTF.

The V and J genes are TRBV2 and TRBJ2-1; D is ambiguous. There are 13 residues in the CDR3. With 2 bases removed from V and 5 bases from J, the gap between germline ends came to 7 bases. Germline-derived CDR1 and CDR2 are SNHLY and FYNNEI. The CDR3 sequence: CASSENRDNEQFF. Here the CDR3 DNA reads TGTGCCAGCAGTGAAAACAGAGACAATGAGCAGTTCTTC. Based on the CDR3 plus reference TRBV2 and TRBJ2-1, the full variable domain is EPEVTQTPSHQVTQMGQEVILRCVPISNHLYFYWYRQILGQKVEFLVSFYNNEISEKSEIFDDQFSVERPDGSNFTLKIRSTKLEDSAMYFCASSENRDNEQFFGPGTRLTVL.

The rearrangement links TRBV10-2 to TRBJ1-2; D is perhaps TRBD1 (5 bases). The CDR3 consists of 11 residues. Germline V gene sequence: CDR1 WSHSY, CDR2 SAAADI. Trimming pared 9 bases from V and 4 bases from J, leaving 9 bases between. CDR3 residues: CASAQGYGYTF. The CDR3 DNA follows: TGCGCCAGTGCGCAGGGCTATGGCTACACCTTC.

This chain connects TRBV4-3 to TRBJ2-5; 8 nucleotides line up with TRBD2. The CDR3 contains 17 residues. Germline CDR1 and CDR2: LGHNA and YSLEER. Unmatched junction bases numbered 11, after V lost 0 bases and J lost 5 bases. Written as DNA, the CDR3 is TGCGCCAGCAGCCAAGAGGAGAGCGGGGGTTTACGGGAGACCCAGTACTTC. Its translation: CASSQEESGGLRETQYF.

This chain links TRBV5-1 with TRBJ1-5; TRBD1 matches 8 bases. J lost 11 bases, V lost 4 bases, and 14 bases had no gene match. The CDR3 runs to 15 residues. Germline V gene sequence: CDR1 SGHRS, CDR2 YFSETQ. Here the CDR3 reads CASSLDRDPGQAQHF. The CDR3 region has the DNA TGCGCCAGCAGCCTGGACAGGGACCCCGGACAAGCCCAGCATTTT.

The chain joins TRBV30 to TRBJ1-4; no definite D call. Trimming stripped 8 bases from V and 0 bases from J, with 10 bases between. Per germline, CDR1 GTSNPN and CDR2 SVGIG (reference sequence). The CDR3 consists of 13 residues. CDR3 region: CALAGTTNEKLFF. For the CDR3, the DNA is TGTGCCCTCGCGGGGACAACTAATGAAAAACTGTTTTTT.

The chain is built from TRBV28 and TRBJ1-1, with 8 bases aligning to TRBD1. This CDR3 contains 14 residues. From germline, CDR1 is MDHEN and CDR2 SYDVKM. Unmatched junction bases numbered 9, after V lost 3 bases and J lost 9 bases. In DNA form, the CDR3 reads TGTGCCAGCAGTTTCCCGGGGACAGGACAACAAGCTTTCTTT. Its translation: CASSFPGTGQQAFF.

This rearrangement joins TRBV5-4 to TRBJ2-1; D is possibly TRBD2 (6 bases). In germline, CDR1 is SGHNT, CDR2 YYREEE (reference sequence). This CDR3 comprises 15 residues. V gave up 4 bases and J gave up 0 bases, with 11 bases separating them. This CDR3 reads CASSPGRSSYNEQFF. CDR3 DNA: TGTGCCAGCAGCCCCGGGAGAAGCTCCTACAATGAGCAGTTCTTC.

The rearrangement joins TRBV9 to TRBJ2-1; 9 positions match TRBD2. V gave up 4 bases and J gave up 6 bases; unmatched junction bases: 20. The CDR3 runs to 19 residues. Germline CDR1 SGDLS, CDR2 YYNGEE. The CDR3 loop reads CASSLQGRIGRGGSNEQFF. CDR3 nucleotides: TGTGCCAGCAGCCTCCAGGGGAGGATTGGGCGGGGGGGATCCAATGAGCAGTTCTTC. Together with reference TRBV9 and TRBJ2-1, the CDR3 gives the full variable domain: DSGVTQTPKHLITATGQRVTLRCSPRSGDLSVYWYQQSLDQGLQFLIQYYNGEERAKGNILERFSAQQFPDLHSELNLSSLELGDSALYFCASSLQGRIGRGGSNEQFFGPGTRLTVL.

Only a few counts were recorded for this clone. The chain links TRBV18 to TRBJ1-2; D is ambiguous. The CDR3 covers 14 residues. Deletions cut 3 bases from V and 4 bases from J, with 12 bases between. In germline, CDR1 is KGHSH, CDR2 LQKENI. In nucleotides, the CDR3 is TGTGCCAGCTCACCCAACAGCCCCCTCTATGGCTACACCTTC. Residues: CASSPNSPLYGYTF. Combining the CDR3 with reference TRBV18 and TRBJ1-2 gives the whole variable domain NAGVMQNPRHLVRRRGQEARLRCSPMKGHSHVYWYRQLPEEGLKFMVYLQKENIIDESGMPKERFSAEFPKEGPSILRIQQVVRGDSAAYFCASSPNSPLYGYTFGSGTRLTVV.

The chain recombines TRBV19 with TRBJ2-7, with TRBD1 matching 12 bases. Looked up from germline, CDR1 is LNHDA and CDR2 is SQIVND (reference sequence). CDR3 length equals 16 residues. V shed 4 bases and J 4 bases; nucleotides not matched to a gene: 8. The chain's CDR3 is CASSTNPGQGAYEQYF. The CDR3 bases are TGTGCCAGTAGTACCAATCCGGGACAGGGGGCTTACGAGCAGTACTTC.

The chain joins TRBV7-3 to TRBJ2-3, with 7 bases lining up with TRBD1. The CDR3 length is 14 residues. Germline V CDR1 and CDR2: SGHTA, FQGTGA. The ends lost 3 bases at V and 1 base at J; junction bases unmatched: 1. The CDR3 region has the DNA TGTGCCAGCAGCTTTACAGGGGGCACAGATACGCAGTATTTT. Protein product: CASSFTGGTDTQYF.

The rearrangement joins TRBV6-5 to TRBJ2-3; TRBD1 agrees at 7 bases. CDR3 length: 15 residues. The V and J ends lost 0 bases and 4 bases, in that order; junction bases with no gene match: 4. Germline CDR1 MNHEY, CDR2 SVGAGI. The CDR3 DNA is TGTGCCAGCAGTTACTCGAGTCAGGGGGCAGATACGCAGTATTTT. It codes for CASSYSSQGADTQYF.